This TCR beta chain comes out of a study of CD8 T cells in ankylosing spondylitis. Study results and caveats: Matched ankylosing spondylitis synovial fluid reportedly contained a significantly enriched population of disease-linked clones. A TCR beta motif made of about eight highly homologous variants seemed typical of ankylosing spondylitis blood.

This clonotype has more than one count but fewer than ten. Antigen unknown. Quantitative 5'-RACE with molecular barcodes produced the TCR beta libraries. TCRdb redid the calling of the 5' RACE reads with MiXCR, one entry per CDR3 protein. The repertoire holds 250,000 to 350,000 distinct CDR3 sequences, with around 21% as singletons. V was pared by 0 bases and J by 0 bases, with 18 bases between. CDR1 and CDR2 from the germline V gene are LGHDT and YNNKEL (reference sequence). The CDR3 spans 19 residues. This clonotype originated in a female donor with ankylosing spondylitis or in good health (not recorded which). This rearrangement joins TRBV3-1 to TRBJ2-1; possibly TRBD2 for D (5 bases). Input material: blood, either unsorted or a sorted T cell fraction (not recorded which). The CDR3 here is CASSQDGIGGWSSYNEQFF. The CDR3 DNA follows: TGTGCCAGCAGCCAAGATGGGATTGGCGGGTGGAGCTCCTACAATGAGCAGTTCTTC.